These 17 T cell receptor beta chains originate from one sample sequenced in a study of blood T cell repertoires in COVID-19. Assay: immunoSEQ multiplex PCR; the TCRdb copy retains only in-frame clones and omits some. This sample has 150,000 to 200,000 clones; around 85% occur once, and the top ten carry roughly 3%. Material for sequencing was peripheral blood. The origin of the receptors is a human donor with acute or convalescent COVID-19. The donor label of this sample is uncertain.

This clone was counted a single time. The gene calls are TRBV3-1 (or the pseudogene TRBV3-2) and TRBJ1-1; 8 nucleotides align to TRBD1. Trimming took 0 bases from V and 0 from J; bases not matched to a gene: 3. The CDR3 contains 16 residues. The germline CDR1 and CDR2 sequences are LGHDT and YNNKEL (reference sequence). The CDR3 loop is CASSQEAQGVNTEAFF. The CDR3 DNA is TGTGCCAGCAGCCAAGAGGCACAGGGGGTGAACACTGAAGCTTTCTTT.

The chain uses TRBV6-6 and TRBJ2-7; tentative D call: TRBD2 (6 bases). Germline CDR1 MNHNY, CDR2 SVGAGI (reference sequence). The CDR3 totals 14 residues. V was shortened by 0 bases and J by 3 bases, with 9 bases between the two germline ends. The CDR3 spells CASSYSGLYYEQYF. The CDR3 coding sequence is TGTGCCAGCAGTTACTCGGGACTTTACTACGAGCAGTACTTC.

The chain joins TRBV27 to TRBJ1-2; TRBD1 aligns across 10 bases. The germline V gene has CDR1 MNHEY and CDR2 SMNVEV (reference sequence). CDR3 length: 14 residues. The J segment lost 4 bases and the V segment lost 5 bases, leaving 4 bases of the junction unmatched. The CDR3 DNA follows: TGTGCCAGCAGTAGACAGGGGGCTGTCTATGGCTACACCTTC. It codes for CASSRQGAVYGYTF.

This clone was counted a single time. The chain employs TRBV21-1 and TRBJ1-2. TRBV21-1 is designated a pseudogene. The CDR3 is 15 residues long. CDR3 in amino acids: CASSKESRDEDGYTF. CDR3 nucleotide sequence: TGTGCCAGCAGCAAAGAGAGTCGAGATGAGGATGGCTACACCTTC.

The chain joins TRBV18 to TRBJ1-5, with TRBD1 as a possible D gene (5 bases). Germline CDR1 and CDR2: KGHSH and LQKENI. V lost 8 bases and J 10 bases, leaving 21 bases between the germline ends. CDR3 length: 14 amino acids. The CDR3 nucleotides read TGTGCCAGCGGGGCCCAAGACAGTAGGTCTCCCCAGCATTTT. This encodes CASGAQDSRSPQHF. Looking up the rest from reference TRBV18 and TRBJ1-5 gives the full variable domain: NAGVMQNPRHLVRRRGQEARLRCSPMKGHSHVYWYRQLPEEGLKFMVYLQKENIIDESGMPKERFSAEFPKEGPSILRIQQVVRGDSAAYFCASGAQDSRSPQHFGDGTRLSIL.

J is TRBJ1-2 and V is TRBV3-1 (or the pseudogene TRBV3-2); TRBD1 might be the D (5 bases). The length of the CDR3 is 16 residues. The V gene's germline CDR1 is LGHDT and CDR2 YNNKEL (reference sequence). V lost 4 bases and J lost 4, with 19 bases in between. The CDR3 spells CASSPGAPGGPYGYTF. The CDR3 bases are TGTGCCAGCAGCCCCGGGGCCCCTGGAGGGCCCTATGGCTACACCTTC.

This chain connects TRBV10-2 to TRBJ1-1; no firm D call. The germline V gene encodes CDR1 WSHSY and CDR2 SAAADI. This CDR3 has 12 amino acids. With 6 bases removed from V and 1 base from J, the gap between germline ends came to 6 bases. The CDR3 here is CASSRQNTEAFF. The CDR3 DNA sequence: TGCGCCAGCAGCAGACAGAACACTGAAGCTTTCTTT.

The chain is built from TRBV6-1 and TRBJ1-5; D is uncertain. The germline V gene has CDR1 MNHNS and CDR2 SASEGT. The CDR3 consists of 14 residues. Trimming stripped 3 bases from V and 7 bases from J, with 13 bases between. The CDR3 sequence: CASSDVGRGQPQHF. CDR3 sequence (DNA): TGTGCCAGCAGTGATGTCGGGAGAGGGCAGCCCCAGCATTTT.

The rearrangement links TRBV11-2 to TRBJ2-7; 9 bases align to TRBD1. The junction had 7 bases not matched to a gene; V was cut back by 6 bases and J by 1 base. The CDR3 has 15 residues. CDR1 and CDR2 from the germline V gene are SGHAT and FQNNGV. The chain's CDR3 is CASSITGGDSYEQYF. In DNA form, the CDR3 reads TGTGCCAGCAGTATCACAGGGGGCGATTCCTACGAGCAGTACTTC.

This sequence joins TRBV6-2 or TRBV6-3 and TRBJ1-2, with D maybe TRBD1 (6 bases). V was clipped by 5 bases and J by 2 bases, with 6 bases between them. The CDR3 is 12 residues long. Germline-derived CDR1 and CDR2 are MNHEY and SVGEGT. CDR3 region: CASSQGNYGYTF. CDR3 in DNA: TGTGCCAGCAGTCAGGGGAACTATGGCTACACCTTC.

The J gene is TRBJ2-7, the V gene TRBV24-1; D perhaps matches TRBD2 (7 bases). CDR3 size: 15 residues. Trimming took 0 bases from V and 4 from J, leaving 12 bases between them. From germline, CDR1 is KGHDR and CDR2 SFDVKD. CDR3: CATSDLRGGEYEQYF. The CDR3 DNA sequence: TGTGCCACCAGTGATTTGAGGGGGGGCGAATACGAGCAGTACTTC.

This clone was seen just once. The rearrangement joins TRBV6-5 to TRBJ1-1; 7 bases align to TRBD1. The junction had 8 bases not matched to a gene; V was cut back by 8 bases and J by 2 bases. The germline V gene encodes CDR1 MNHEY and CDR2 SVGAGI. The CDR3 is made up of 14 amino acids. As DNA, the CDR3 is TGTGCCAGCTACGAAGGGGGCCCAAACACTGAAGCTTTCTTT. Its protein product is CASYEGGPNTEAFF.

The chain has TRBV2 and TRBJ1-2, with 9 bases matching TRBD1. This CDR3 is built from 13 residues. After removal of 7 bases from V and 5 bases from J, the junction contained 5 bases not matched to a gene. Germline CDR1 SNHLY, CDR2 FYNNEI. CDR3 protein: CASNRQGVYGYTF. Written as DNA, the CDR3 is TGTGCCAGCAATCGACAGGGGGTTTATGGCTACACCTTC.

This chain connects TRBV6-1 to TRBJ1-6; TRBD1 matches at 12 bases. Germline loops: CDR1 MNHNS, CDR2 SASEGT. The V gene end was trimmed by 0 bases and the J gene end by 14 bases; junction bases not matched to a gene: 11. This CDR3 comprises 17 residues. CDR3 DNA: TGTGCCAGCAGTGAAGCCGGGACAGGGGGCCGCTTATGGACCCTCCACTTT. Translated, it gives CASSEAGTGGRLWTLHF.

The rearrangement joins TRBV11-3 to TRBJ2-2; 8 bases map to TRBD2. After removal of 3 bases from V and 4 bases from J, the junction contained 4 bases not matched to a gene. From germline, CDR1 is SGHNT and CDR2 YENEEA. The CDR3 totals 15 residues. The DNA of the CDR3 is TGTGCCAGCAGCTTCGGGGGGGTGAGCACCGGGGAGCTGTTTTTT. It yields the protein CASSFGGVSTGELFF.

The rearrangement links TRBV18 to TRBJ1-1; a possible D gene is TRBD1 (5 bases). The germline gives CDR1 KGHSH, CDR2 LQKENI. The CDR3 is made up of 17 amino acids. Trimming pared 3 bases from V and 0 bases from J, leaving 17 bases between. This CDR3 is CASSPSGGWGMNTEAFF. The CDR3 DNA reads as TGTGCCAGCTCACCCAGCGGGGGGTGGGGCATGAACACTGAAGCTTTCTTT.

A few counts support this clone. The chain uses TRBV30 and TRBJ1-4, with D possibly being TRBD1 (5 bases). This CDR3 region has 13 residues. Germline V CDR1 and CDR2: GTSNPN, SVGIG (reference sequence). The V and J ends lost 4 bases and 5 bases respectively, with 11 bases between them. This CDR3 reads CAWTGRANEKLFF. The CDR3 DNA is TGTGCCTGGACCGGCAGGGCGAATGAAAAACTGTTTTTT.